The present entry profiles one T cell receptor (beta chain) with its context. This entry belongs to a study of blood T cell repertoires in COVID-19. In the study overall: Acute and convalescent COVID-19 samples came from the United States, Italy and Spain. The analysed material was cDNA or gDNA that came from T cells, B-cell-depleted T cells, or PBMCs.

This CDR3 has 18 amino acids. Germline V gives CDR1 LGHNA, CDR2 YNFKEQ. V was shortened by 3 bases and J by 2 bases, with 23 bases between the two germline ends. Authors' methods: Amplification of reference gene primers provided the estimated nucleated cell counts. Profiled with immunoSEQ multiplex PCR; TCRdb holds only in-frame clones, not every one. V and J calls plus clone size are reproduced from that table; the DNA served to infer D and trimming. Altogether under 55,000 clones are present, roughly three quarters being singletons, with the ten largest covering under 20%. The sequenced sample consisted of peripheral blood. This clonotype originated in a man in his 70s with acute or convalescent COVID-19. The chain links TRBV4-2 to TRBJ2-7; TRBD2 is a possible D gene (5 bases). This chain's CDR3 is CASSHNSAVRKRAYEQYF. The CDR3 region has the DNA TGTGCCAGCAGCCATAACTCCGCCGTAAGGAAGAGGGCCTACGAGCAGTACTTC.